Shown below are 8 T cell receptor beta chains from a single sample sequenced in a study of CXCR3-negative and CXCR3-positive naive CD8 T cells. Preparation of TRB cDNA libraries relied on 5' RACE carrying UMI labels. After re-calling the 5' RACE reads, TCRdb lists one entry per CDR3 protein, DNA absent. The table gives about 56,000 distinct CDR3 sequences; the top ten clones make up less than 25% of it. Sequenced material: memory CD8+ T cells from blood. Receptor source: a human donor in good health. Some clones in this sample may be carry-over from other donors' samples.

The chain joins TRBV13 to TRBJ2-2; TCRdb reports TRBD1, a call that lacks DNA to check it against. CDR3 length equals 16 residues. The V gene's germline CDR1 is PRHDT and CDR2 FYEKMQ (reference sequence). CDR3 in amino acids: CASSSDRGHATGELFF.

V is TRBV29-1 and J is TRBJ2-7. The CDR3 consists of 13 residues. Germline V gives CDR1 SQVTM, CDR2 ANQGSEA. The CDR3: CSVEPGGSYEQYF.

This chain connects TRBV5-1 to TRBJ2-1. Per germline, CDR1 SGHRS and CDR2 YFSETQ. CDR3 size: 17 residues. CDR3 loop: CASSVTPHGEIYNEQFF.

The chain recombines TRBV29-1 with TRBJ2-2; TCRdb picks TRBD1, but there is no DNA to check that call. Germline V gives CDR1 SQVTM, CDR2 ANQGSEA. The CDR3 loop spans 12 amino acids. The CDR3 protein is CSGQGATGELFF.

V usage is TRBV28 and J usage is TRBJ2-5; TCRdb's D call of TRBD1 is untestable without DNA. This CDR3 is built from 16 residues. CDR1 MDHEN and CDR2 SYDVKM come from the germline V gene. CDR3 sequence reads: CASSFLTRDGQETQYF.

This CDR3 reads CAIGSGGLSYEQYF. The chain is built from TRBV10-3 and TRBJ2-7; the TCRdb call, TRBD1, lacks DNA for checking. Germline-derived CDR1 and CDR2 are ENHRY and SYGVKD. CDR3 length: 14 amino acids.

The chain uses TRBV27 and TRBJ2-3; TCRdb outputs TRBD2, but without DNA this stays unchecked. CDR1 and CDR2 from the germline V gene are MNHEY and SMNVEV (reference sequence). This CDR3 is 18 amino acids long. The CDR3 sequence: CASSSWTSGGPPTDTQYF.

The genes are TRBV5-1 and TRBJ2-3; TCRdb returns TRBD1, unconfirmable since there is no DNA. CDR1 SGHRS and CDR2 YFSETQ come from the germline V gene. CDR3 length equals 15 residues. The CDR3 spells CASSLRAGQGDTQYF.